The rows below give T cell receptor beta chains drawn from one sample of a study of shared clonotypes between healthy human individuals. Repertoires were generated with immunoSEQ multiplex PCR, while TCRdb's copy carries only in-frame clones and drops some. The table has roughly 2.5 million clones, 90% to 95% seen once. Sequences were obtained from naive CD4+ T cells sorted from blood. The receptor source for this set is a man younger than 30 in good health. The CDR3 runs from the conserved cysteine through the conserved F or W. Rows may omit the clone size; those that give it use once, few, many or a size class.

size | J | length | V | CDR3
few | TRBJ1-1 | 13 | TRBV11-2 | CASSLRPGAEAFF
. | TRBJ1-1 | 13 | TRBV6-1 | CASTGRQNTEAFF
. | TRBJ2-5 | 15 | TRBV7-3 | CASSLLGQGLETQYF
. | TRBJ2-2 | 16 | TRBV19 | CASSWGVNSNTGELFF
few | TRBJ2-1 | 13 | TRBV11-3 | CASSSLVYNEQFF
. | TRBJ1-3 | 15 | TRBV18 | CASSLDRGPGNTIYF
few | TRBJ1-1 | 13 | TRBV19 | CASSMKGTTEAFF
. | TRBJ1-1 | 14 | TRBV4-3 | CASSPKGASGAYFF
. | TRBJ1-2 | 13 | TRBV19 | CASRLQGDYGYTF
. | TRBJ1-3 | 13 | TRBV14 | CASSHSRGNTIYF
. | TRBJ2-3 | 15 | TRBV4-2 | CASSQRLAGTDTQYF
. | TRBJ1-1 | 12 | TRBV29-1 | CSGDRGNTEAFF
. | TRBJ2-3 | 13 | TRBV5-1 | CASSFQQGDTQYF
. | TRBJ2-1 | 15 | TRBV14 | CASSQGSRIWNEQFF
. | TRBJ2-2 | 15 | TRBV5-1 | CASSLGTGFAGELFF
. | TRBJ1-1 | 13 | TRBV5-4 | CASSLDRIPEAFF
. | TRBJ2-7 | 15 | TRBV6-5 | CASSYSGGAGFEQYF
. | TRBJ2-7 | 14 | TRBV19 | CASSIGTGEYEQYF
. | TRBJ2-5 | 11 | TRBV2 | CASSLERGGHF
. | TRBJ2-7 | 15 | TRBV6-1 | CASSDREGFGYEQYF
. | TRBJ2-3 | 14 | TRBV2 | CASPPWRGQDTQYF
. | TRBJ1-3 | 15 | TRBV6-5 | CASRHRSNSGNTIYF
. | TRBJ2-7 | 15 | TRBV19 | CASSRSPGGSYEQYF
. | TRBJ1-4 | 17 | TRBV6-1 | CASSQVTSEGAEGKLFF
. | TRBJ1-5 | 15 | TRBV19 | CASSIAGGSNQPQHF
few | TRBJ1-1 | 14 | TRBV9 | CASSAVGQGGEAFF
. | TRBJ1-6 | 14 | TRBV27 | CASSLSTHNSPLHF
. | TRBJ1-4 | 15 | TRBV5-1 | CASSLGGSTNEKLFF
. | TRBJ2-3 | 16 | TRBV5-4 | CASSTTGVRSTDTQYF
. | TRBJ1-6 | 14 | TRBV5-5 | CASSPVGYNSPLHF
. | TRBJ2-7 | 12 | TRBV5-1 | CASSVTGNEQYF
. | TRBJ1-2 | 14 | TRBV30 | CAWSPVVGGGGYTF
. | TRBJ2-7 | 21 | TRBV10-1 | CASSEFPLAGGPTNPSYEQYF
. | TRBJ1-5 | 16 | TRBV4-2 | CASSQDRTVLGQPQHF
. | TRBJ1-5 | 15 | TRBV6-1 | CASSEPSGGGQPQHF